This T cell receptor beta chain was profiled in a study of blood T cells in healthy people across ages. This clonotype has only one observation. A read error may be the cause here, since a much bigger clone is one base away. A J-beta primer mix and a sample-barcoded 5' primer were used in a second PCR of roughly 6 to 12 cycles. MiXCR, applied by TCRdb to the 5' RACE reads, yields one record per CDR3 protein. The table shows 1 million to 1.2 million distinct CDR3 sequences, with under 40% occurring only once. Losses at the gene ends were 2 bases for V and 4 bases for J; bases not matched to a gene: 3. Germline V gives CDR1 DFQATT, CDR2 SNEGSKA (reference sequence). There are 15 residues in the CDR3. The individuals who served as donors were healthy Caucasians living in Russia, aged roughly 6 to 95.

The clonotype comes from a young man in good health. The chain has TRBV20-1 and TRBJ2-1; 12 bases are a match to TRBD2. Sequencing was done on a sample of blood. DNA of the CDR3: TGCAGTGCTAGACCTACTAGCGGGGGGTACAATGAGCAGTTCTTC. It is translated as CSARPTSGGYNEQFF.